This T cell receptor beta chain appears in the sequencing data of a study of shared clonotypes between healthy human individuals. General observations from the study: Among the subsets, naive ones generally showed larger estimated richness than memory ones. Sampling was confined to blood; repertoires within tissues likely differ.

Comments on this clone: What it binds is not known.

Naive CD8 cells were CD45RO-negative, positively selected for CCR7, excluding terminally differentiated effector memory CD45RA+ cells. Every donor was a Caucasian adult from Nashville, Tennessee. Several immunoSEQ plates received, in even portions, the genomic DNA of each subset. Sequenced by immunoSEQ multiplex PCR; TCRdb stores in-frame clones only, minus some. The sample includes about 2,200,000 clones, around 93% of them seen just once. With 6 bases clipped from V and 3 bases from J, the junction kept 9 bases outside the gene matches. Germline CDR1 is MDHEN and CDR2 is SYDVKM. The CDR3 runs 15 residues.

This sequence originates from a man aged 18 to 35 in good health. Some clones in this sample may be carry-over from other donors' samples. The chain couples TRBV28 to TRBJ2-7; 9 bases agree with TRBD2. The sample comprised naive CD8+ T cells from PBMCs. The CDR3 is CASRPRIAGDYEQYF. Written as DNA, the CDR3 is TGTGCCAGCAGGCCCCGGATAGCGGGAGACTACGAGCAGTACTTC.